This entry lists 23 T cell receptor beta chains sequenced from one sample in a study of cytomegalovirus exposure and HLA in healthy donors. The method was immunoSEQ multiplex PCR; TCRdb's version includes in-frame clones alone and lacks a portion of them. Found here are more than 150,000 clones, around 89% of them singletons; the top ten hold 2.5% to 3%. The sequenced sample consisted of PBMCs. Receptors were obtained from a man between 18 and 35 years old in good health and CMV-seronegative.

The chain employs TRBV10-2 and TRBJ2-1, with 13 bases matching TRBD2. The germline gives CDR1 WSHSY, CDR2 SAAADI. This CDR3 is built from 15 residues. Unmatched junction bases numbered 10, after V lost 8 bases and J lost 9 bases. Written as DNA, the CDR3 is TGCGCCAGCGGCGACTTGACTAGCGGGAGGACTGAGCAGTTCTTC. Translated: CASGDLTSGRTEQFF.

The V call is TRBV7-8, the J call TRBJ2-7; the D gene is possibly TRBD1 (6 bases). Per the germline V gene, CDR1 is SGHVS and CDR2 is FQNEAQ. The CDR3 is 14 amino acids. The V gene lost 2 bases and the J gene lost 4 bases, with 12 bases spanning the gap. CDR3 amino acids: CASSLLGARYEQYV. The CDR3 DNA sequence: TGTGCCAGCAGCTTACTGGGGGCGAGATACGAGCAGTACGTC.

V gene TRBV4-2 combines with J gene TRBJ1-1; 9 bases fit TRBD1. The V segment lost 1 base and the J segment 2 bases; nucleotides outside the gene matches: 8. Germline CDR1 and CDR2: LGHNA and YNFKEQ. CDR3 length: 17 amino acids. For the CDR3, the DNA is TGTGCCAGCAGCCAAGGTACCGGACAGGGGCTTAACACTGAAGCTTTCTTT. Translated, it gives CASSQGTGQGLNTEAFF.

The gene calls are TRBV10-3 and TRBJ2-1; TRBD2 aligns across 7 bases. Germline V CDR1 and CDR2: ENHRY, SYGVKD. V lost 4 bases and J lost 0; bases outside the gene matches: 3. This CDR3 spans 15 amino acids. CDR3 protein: CAISVLANSYNEQFF. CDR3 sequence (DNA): TGTGCCATCAGTGTACTAGCGAACTCCTACAATGAGCAGTTCTTC.

CDR3 coding DNA: TGTGCCAGCAGTTTAGGGGGCAGGGGGCAGTTCTTC. This translates into CASSLGGRGQFF. The V gene is TRBV27, the J gene TRBJ2-1; D is possibly TRBD1 (6 bases). Germline CDR1 MNHEY, CDR2 SMNVEV (reference sequence). V shed 2 bases and J shed 12 bases, with 11 bases lying between them. CDR3 length equals 12 residues.

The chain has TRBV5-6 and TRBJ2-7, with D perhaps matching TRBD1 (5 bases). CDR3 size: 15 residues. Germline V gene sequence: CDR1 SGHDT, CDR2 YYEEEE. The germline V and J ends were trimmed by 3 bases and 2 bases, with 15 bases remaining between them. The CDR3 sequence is CASSWGSANTYEQYF. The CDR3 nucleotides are TGTGCCAGCAGCTGGGGCAGCGCTAATACCTACGAGCAGTACTTC.

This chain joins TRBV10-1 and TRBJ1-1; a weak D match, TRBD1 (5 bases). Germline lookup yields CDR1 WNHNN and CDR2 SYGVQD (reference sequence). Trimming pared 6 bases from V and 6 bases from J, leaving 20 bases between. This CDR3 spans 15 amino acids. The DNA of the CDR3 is TGCGCCAGCAGCGAACAAAGGGGTCTTTCTGCTGAAGCTTTCTTT. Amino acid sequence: CASSEQRGLSAEAFF.

The CDR3, as DNA: TGTGCCAGCAGCAATAAAAACACAGGGGCACCGGGCTACGAGCAGTACTTC. Amino acids: CASSNKNTGAPGYEQYF. The chain has TRBV28 and TRBJ2-7; TRBD1 matches at 7 bases. This CDR3 is 17 amino acids long. Germline trimming cut 6 bases from V and 3 bases from J; bases unmatched to any gene: 17. Per the germline V gene, CDR1 is MDHEN and CDR2 is SYDVKM.

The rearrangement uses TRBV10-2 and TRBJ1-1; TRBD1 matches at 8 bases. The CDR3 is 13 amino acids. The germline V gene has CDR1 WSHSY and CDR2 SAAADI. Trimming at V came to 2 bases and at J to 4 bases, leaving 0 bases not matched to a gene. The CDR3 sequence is CASSETGGTEAFF. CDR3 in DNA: TGCGCCAGCAGTGAGACAGGGGGCACTGAAGCTTTCTTT.

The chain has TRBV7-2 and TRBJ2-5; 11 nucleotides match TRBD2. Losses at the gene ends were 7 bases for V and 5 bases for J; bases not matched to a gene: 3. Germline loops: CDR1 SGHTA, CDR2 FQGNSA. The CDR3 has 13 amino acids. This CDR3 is CASTTSGSETQYF. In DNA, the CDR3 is TGTGCCAGCACCACTAGCGGGAGTGAGACCCAGTACTTC.

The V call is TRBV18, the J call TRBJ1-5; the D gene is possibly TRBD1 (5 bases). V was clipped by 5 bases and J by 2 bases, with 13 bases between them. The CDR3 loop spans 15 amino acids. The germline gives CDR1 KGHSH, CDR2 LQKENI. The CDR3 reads CASSKTEVGNQPQHF. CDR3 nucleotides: TGTGCCAGCTCAAAGACAGAAGTGGGCAATCAGCCCCAGCATTTT.

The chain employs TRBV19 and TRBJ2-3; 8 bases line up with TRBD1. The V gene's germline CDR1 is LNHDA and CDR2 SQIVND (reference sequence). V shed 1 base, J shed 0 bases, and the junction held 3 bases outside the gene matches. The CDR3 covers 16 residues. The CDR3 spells CASSIVGTGSTDTQYF. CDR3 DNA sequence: TGTGCCAGTAGTATAGTAGGGACAGGTAGCACAGATACGCAGTATTTT. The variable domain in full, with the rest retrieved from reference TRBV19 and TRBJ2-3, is DGGITQSPKYLFRKEGQNVTLSCEQNLNHDAMYWYRQDPGQGLRLIYYSQIVNDFQKGDIAEGYSVSREKKESFPLTVTSAQKNPTAFYLCASSIVGTGSTDTQYFGPGTRLTVL.

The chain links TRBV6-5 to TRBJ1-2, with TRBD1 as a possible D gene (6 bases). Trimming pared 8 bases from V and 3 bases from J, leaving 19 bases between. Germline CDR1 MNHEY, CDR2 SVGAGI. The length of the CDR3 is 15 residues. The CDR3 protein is CASGKTSGVDYGYTF. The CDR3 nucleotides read TGTGCCAGCGGCAAAACATCAGGGGTAGACTATGGCTACACCTTC.

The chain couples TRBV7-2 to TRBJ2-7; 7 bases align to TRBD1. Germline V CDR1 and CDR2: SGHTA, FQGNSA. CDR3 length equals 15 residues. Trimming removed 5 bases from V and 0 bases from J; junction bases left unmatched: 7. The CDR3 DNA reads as TGTGCCAGCAGCCTAATAGACAGGGACTCCTACGAGCAGTACTTC. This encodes CASSLIDRDSYEQYF.

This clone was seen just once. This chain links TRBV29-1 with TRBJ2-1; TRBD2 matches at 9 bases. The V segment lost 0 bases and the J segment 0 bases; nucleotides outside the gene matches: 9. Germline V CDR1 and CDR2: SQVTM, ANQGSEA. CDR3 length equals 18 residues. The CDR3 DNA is TGCAGCGTTGAAGAAGGTAGCGGGGGACTAAGCTCCTACAATGAGCAGTTCTTC. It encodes CSVEEGSGGLSSYNEQFF.

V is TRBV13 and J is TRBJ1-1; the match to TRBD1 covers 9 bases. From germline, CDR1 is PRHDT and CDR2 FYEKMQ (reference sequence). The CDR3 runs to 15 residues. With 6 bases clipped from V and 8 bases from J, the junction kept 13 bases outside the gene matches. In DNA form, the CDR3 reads TGTGCCAGCAGTTCACGCAACAGGGGGCGCAGAGAAGCTTTCTTT. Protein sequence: CASSSRNRGRREAFF. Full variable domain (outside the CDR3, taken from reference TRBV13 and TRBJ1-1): AAGVIQSPRHLIKEKRETATLKCYPIPRHDTVYWYQQGPGQDPQFLISFYEKMQSDKGSIPDRFSAQQFSDYHSELNMSSLELGDSALYFCASSSRNRGRREAFFGQGTRLTVV.

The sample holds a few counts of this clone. CDR3 coding DNA: TGCGCCAGCAGCCAAAAGACCAGCTCACCGGGGGGCTACACCTTC. Its protein product is CASSQKTSSPGGYTF. The rearrangement joins TRBV4-3 to TRBJ1-2; D call uncertain. From germline, CDR1 is LGHNA and CDR2 YSLEER. The CDR3 is made up of 15 amino acids. V was pared by 2 bases and J by 8 bases, with 18 bases between.

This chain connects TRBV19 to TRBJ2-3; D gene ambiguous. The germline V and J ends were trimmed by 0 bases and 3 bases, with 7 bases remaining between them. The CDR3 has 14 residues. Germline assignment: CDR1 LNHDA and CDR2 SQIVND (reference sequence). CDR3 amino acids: CASSIEWATDTQYF. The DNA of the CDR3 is TGTGCCAGTAGTATAGAGTGGGCGACAGATACGCAGTATTTT.

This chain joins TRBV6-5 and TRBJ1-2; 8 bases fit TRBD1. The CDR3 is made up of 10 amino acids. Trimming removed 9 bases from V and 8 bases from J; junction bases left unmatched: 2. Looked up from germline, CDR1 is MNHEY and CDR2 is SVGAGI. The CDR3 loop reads CASYRGGYTF. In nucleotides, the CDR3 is TGTGCCAGTTACAGGGGGGGCTACACCTTC.

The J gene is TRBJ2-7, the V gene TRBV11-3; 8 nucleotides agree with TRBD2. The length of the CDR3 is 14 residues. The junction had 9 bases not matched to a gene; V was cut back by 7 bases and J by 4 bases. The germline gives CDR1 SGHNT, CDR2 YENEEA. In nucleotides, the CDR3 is TGTGCCAGCATCGTGTCGGGGGGGCTGTACGAGCAGTACTTC. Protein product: CASIVSGGLYEQYF.

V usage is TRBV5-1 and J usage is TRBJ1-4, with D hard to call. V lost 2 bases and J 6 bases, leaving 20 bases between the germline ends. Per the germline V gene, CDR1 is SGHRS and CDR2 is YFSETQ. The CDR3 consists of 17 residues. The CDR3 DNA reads TGCGCCAGCAGCTTTGATTCTCTCGGACTTGGGGATGAAAAACTGTTTTTT. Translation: CASSFDSLGLGDEKLFF.

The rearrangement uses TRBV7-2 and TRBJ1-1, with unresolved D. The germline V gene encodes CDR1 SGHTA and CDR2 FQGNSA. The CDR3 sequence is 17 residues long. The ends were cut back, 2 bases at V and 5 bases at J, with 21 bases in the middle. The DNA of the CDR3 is TGTGCCAGCAGCTTATCTCCCCGATCGAGGCTCAATACTGAAGCTTTCTTT. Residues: CASSLSPRSRLNTEAFF.

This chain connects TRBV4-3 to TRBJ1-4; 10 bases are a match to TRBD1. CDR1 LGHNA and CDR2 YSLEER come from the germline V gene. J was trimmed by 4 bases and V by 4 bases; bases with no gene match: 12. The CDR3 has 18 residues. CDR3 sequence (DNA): TGCGCCAGCAGCCCCCGGGACAGGGGTAGGACTGGTAATGAAAAACTGTTTTTT. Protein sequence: CASSPRDRGRTGNEKLFF.